The 30 T cell receptor beta chains listed next were all sequenced from one sample in a study of early T cells in non-severe SARS-CoV-2 infection. TCRdb re-called the 5' RACE reads with MiXCR, one entry per CDR3 protein. This table holds under 70,000 distinct CDR3 sequences, approximately 6.1% found once. Sequencing used whole blood, obtained at baseline. These receptors were collected from an adult who was a healthcare worker with PCR-confirmed SARS-CoV-2 infection or an uninfected control (not recorded which).

This clonotype was seen a handful of times. This CDR3 is CASSVFGGTNTGELFF. The CDR3 DNA sequence: TGTGCCAGTAGCGTCTTTGGGGGGACTAACACCGGGGAGCTGTTTTTT. The V and J genes are TRBV19 and TRBJ2-2; tentatively, D is TRBD2 (6 bases). Per the germline V gene, CDR1 is LNHDA and CDR2 is SQIVND (reference sequence). V was trimmed by 6 bases and J by 2 bases, leaving 16 bases between them. This CDR3 has 16 residues.

Here the CDR3 reads CASSRPTKNYGYTF. The CDR3 DNA is TGTGCCAGCAGCCGTCCGACAAAGAACTATGGCTACACCTTC. The chain couples TRBV5-6 to TRBJ1-2; no firm D call. This CDR3 has 14 residues. CDR1 is SGHDT, CDR2 YYEEEE, per germline. V lost 4 bases, J lost 2 bases, and 12 bases lay in between.

Ten or more counts support this clonotype. V and J are TRBV29-1 and TRBJ1-5, with D possibly being TRBD1 (6 bases). Germline values: CDR1 SQVTM, CDR2 ANQGSEA. Trimming left V 7 bases short and J 4 bases short, with 11 bases between. CDR3 length: 12 residues. This CDR3 is CSAVTGNQPQHF. In DNA form, the CDR3 reads TGCAGCGCAGTCACAGGGAATCAGCCCCAGCATTTT.

The chain combines TRBV20-1 with TRBJ2-7, with D hard to call. The CDR3 spans 15 residues. Germline CDR1 DFQATT, CDR2 SNEGSKA (reference sequence). V was pared by 6 bases and J by 0 bases, with 18 bases between. CDR3 DNA sequence: TGCAGTGCCCGAAGTCTTGGCGGTAGCTCCTACGAGCAGTACTTC. Translated: CSARSLGGSSYEQYF.

This clonotype was picked up many times. This CDR3 reads CSARDISGTLTYEQYF. CDR3 sequence (DNA): TGCAGTGCTAGAGATATTAGCGGGACTCTTACCTACGAGCAGTACTTC. The chain uses TRBV20-1 and TRBJ2-7; 8 nucleotides match TRBD2. Trimming at V came to 0 bases and at J to 2 bases, leaving 9 bases not matched to a gene. Looked up from germline, CDR1 is DFQATT and CDR2 is SNEGSKA (reference sequence). The CDR3 extends over 16 amino acids.

This clonotype occurred a few times. This chain links TRBV29-1 with TRBJ1-4; no clear D. Germline assignment: CDR1 SQVTM and CDR2 ANQGSEA. V was trimmed by 2 bases and J by 7 bases, leaving 11 bases between them. The CDR3 runs 13 residues. CDR3 region: CSVERALGEKLFF. DNA for the CDR3: TGCAGCGTTGAAAGGGCACTCGGTGAAAAACTGTTTTTT.

This clonotype was detected a few times. It is unclear where the CDR3 begins or ends on the DNA, so no DNA is shown, and the CDR3 is as TCRdb lists it. The J gene is TRBJ1-6, the V gene TRBV23-1. TRBV23-1 is placed among ORFs of uncertain function. The CDR3 contains 16 residues when both ends are counted. CDR3 in amino acids: CASSRSNLLIIHPSTF.

At least ten counts were recorded for this clonotype. The genes are TRBV9 and TRBJ1-2; 11 bases fit TRBD1. With 0 bases clipped from V and 4 bases from J, the junction kept 5 bases outside the gene matches. Germline CDR1 SGDLS, CDR2 YYNGEE. The CDR3 has 16 residues. The CDR3 reads CASSVGLGQGAYGYTF. DNA for the CDR3: TGTGCCAGCAGCGTAGGTCTTGGACAGGGGGCCTATGGCTACACCTTC. The whole variable domain, filled in from reference TRBV9 and TRBJ1-2, reads DSGVTQTPKHLITATGQRVTLRCSPRSGDLSVYWYQQSLDQGLQFLIQYYNGEERAKGNILERFSAQQFPDLHSELNLSSLELGDSALYFCASSVGLGQGAYGYTFGSGTRLTVV.

This clonotype was seen repeatedly, ten times or more. This chain links TRBV5-1 with TRBJ2-5; 7 bases map to TRBD1. CDR1 is SGHRS, CDR2 YFSETQ, per germline. The CDR3 is 13 amino acids. The V segment lost 7 bases and the J segment 1 base; nucleotides outside the gene matches: 4. Written as DNA, the CDR3 is TGCGCCAGCGGCCGGGACAGCCAAGAGACCCAGTACTTC. It codes for CASGRDSQETQYF. The variable domain in full, completed from reference TRBV5-1 and TRBJ2-5, reads KAGVTQTPRYLIKTRGQQVTLSCSPISGHRSVSWYQQTPGQGLQFLFEYFSETQRNKGNFPGRFSGRQFSNSRSEMNVSTLELGDSALYLCASGRDSQETQYFGPGTRLLVL.

The chain combines TRBV7-9 with TRBJ2-1; D could derive from TRBD1 or TRBD2 (5 bases each). The CDR3 loop spans 21 amino acids. Deletions cut 3 bases from V and 1 base from J, with 28 bases between. Looked up from germline, CDR1 is SEHNR and CDR2 is FQNEAQ (reference sequence). The CDR3: CASSFFGAPRGQHRSYNEQFF. The CDR3 DNA reads as TGTGCCAGCAGCTTTTTCGGGGCGCCCCGAGGTCAACACCGGTCCTACAATGAGCAGTTCTTC.

The V and J genes are TRBV28 and TRBJ2-7; no clear D. Germline V gene data show CDR1 as MDHEN and CDR2 as SYDVKM. CDR3 length: 14 amino acids. The V end was cut by 3 bases, the J end by 0 bases, with 9 bases between. The CDR3, as DNA: TGTGCCAGCAGTTTCATGGGAATCTCCTACGAGCAGTACTTC. Protein sequence: CASSFMGISYEQYF.

There are a few counts of this clonotype. DNA of the CDR3: TGCGCCAGCAGCTTGGGGTCCGAGAATCAGCCCCAGCATTTT. It translates to CASSLGSENQPQHF. This sequence joins TRBV5-1 and TRBJ1-5, with no clear D. The germline V gene encodes CDR1 SGHRS and CDR2 YFSETQ. With 0 bases removed from V and 4 bases from J, the gap between germline ends came to 8 bases. This CDR3 is built from 14 residues.

This chain joins TRBV6-2 or TRBV6-3 and TRBJ1-1, with D uncertain. The CDR3 is made up of 14 amino acids. Germline V lookup: CDR1 MNHEY, CDR2 SVGEGT. V was clipped by 0 bases and J by 1 base, with 6 bases between them. CDR3 nucleotides: TGTGCCAGCAGTTACTCGAGAGCGAACACTGAAGCTTTCTTT. As protein: CASSYSRANTEAFF.

A few counts support this clonotype. This chain uses TRBV5-1 with TRBJ2-1; perhaps TRBD2 as D (5 bases). In germline, CDR1 is SGHRS, CDR2 YFSETQ. CDR3 length: 13 amino acids. V lost 4 bases and J 13 bases, leaving 18 bases between the germline ends. CDR3 in DNA: TGCGCCAGCAGCGCGACGGAGGTGCCGGACCAGTTCTTC. It yields the protein CASSATEVPDQFF.

This clonotype was seen at least ten times. The chain carries TRBV12-3 or TRBV12-4 and TRBJ2-2; D is unresolved. This CDR3 is 13 amino acids long. The V gene lost 1 base and the J gene lost 6 bases, with 6 bases spanning the gap. CDR3 loop: CASSLEVAGELFF. The CDR3 nucleotides are TGTGCCAGCAGTTTAGAGGTAGCCGGGGAGCTGTTTTTT.

In this sample, this clonotype turned up a few times. The rearrangement joins TRBV19 to TRBJ2-7; D is undetermined. V dropped 4 bases and J dropped 0 bases, with 7 bases sitting between them. The CDR3 covers 13 residues. Looked up from germline, CDR1 is LNHDA and CDR2 is SQIVND (reference sequence). The CDR3 here is CASSKDGSYEQYF. DNA of the CDR3: TGTGCCAGTAGTAAGGACGGCTCCTACGAGCAGTACTTC.

This clonotype came up many times. The gene calls are TRBV28 and TRBJ2-7, with D maybe TRBD2 (6 bases). The CDR3 is 15 residues long. Per the germline V gene, CDR1 is MDHEN and CDR2 is SYDVKM. V was cut by 6 bases and J by 4 bases, with 19 bases left in between. The CDR3 nucleotides are TGTGCCAGCAGCACCGGGGGTGCTTCGGAATACGAGCAGTACTTC. It is translated as CASSTGGASEYEQYF.

This clonotype has at least ten counts. The chain has TRBV4-3 and TRBJ2-3; 10 nucleotides line up with TRBD2. V lost 3 bases and J lost 3; bases outside the gene matches: 6. Germline CDR1 LGHNA, CDR2 YSLEER. The CDR3 sequence is 16 residues long. CDR3 loop: CASSHPAGGFTDTQYF. The CDR3 DNA reads as TGCGCCAGCAGCCACCCAGCGGGAGGGTTTACAGATACGCAGTATTTT.

The table lists this clonotype with many counts. This sequence joins TRBV5-1 and TRBJ2-4; 8 bases agree with TRBD1. From germline, CDR1 is SGHRS and CDR2 YFSETQ. V was pared by 6 bases and J by 4 bases, with 6 bases of the junction left unmatched. This CDR3 contains 14 residues. CDR3 residues: CASTVGQGKNIQYF. DNA of the CDR3: TGCGCCAGCACCGTTGGACAGGGAAAAAACATTCAGTACTTC.

This clonotype was detected ten times or more. The V gene is TRBV20-1, the J gene TRBJ2-3, with 7 bases identical to TRBD2. Germline trimming cut 6 bases from V and 6 bases from J; bases unmatched to any gene: 15. The length of the CDR3 is 15 residues. Germline CDR1 reads DFQATT; CDR2 reads SNEGSKA (reference sequence). CDR3 loop: CSAKETGGPSDTQYF. CDR3 coding DNA: TGCAGTGCCAAGGAGACGGGAGGCCCCAGTGATACGCAGTATTTT.

This clonotype was counted ten times or more. The gene calls are TRBV6-6 and TRBJ1-5, with D unresolved. The CDR3 covers 15 residues. Germline V gene lookup returns CDR1 MNHNY and CDR2 SVGAGI (reference sequence). V lost 0 bases to trimming and J lost 0 bases, with 6 bases between them. CDR3 residues: CASSYSGVSNQPQHF. CDR3 nucleotide sequence: TGTGCCAGCAGTTACTCCGGGGTTAGCAATCAGCCCCAGCATTTT.

The chain has TRBV20-1 and TRBJ2-1; 10 bases agree with TRBD2. Germline-derived CDR1 and CDR2 are DFQATT and SNEGSKA (reference sequence). The CDR3 contains 14 residues. Germline trimming cut 3 bases from V and 6 bases from J; bases unmatched to any gene: 5. CDR3 in DNA: TGCAGTGCTAGGGCAGCGGGAGGGCTCAATGAGCAGTTCTTC. This sequence encodes CSARAAGGLNEQFF.

A few counts support this clonotype. The rearrangement joins TRBV28 to TRBJ2-7; no clear D gene. CDR1 is MDHEN, CDR2 SYDVKM, per germline. This CDR3 comprises 14 residues. Trimming cost V 4 bases and J 3 bases, with 13 bases left between them. CDR3 sequence (DNA): TGTGCCAGCAGTTCCCCGACACAAAACTACGAGCAGTACTTC. This gives the protein CASSSPTQNYEQYF.

This clonotype has ten or more counts. The gene calls are TRBV20-1 and TRBJ2-1, with TRBD1 identical over 8 bases. This CDR3 region has 14 residues. Looked up from germline, CDR1 is DFQATT and CDR2 is SNEGSKA (reference sequence). The ends lost 6 bases at V and 7 bases at J; junction bases unmatched: 11. The chain's CDR3 is CSAPGQASVNEQFF. The CDR3 DNA reads as TGCAGTGCCCCGGGACAGGCCTCTGTGAATGAGCAGTTCTTC.

This clonotype showed up many times. The V gene is TRBV21-1, the J gene TRBJ1-5; TRBD1 was called by the table and not checked on the DNA. TRBV21-1 is listed as a pseudogene. The CDR3 consists of 15 residues. CDR3 in amino acids: CASSTRQGAVQPQHF. For the CDR3, the DNA is TGTGCCAGCAGCACGAGACAGGGGGCGGTTCAGCCCCAGCATTTT.

Ten or more counts support this clonotype. J is TRBJ2-1 and V is TRBV7-9; D is perhaps TRBD2 (5 bases). Germline V lookup: CDR1 SEHNR, CDR2 FQNEAQ (reference sequence). This CDR3 is 14 amino acids long. Trimming left V 5 bases short and J 5 bases short, with 13 bases between. CDR3 region: CASSPVGNNNEQFF. The CDR3, as DNA: TGTGCCAGCAGCCCCGTCGGGAATAACAATGAGCAGTTCTTC.

This clonotype was detected a few times. This may be a read error: a much more frequent sequence differs by one nucleotide. J is TRBJ1-6 and V is TRBV20-1, with a possible D match to TRBD1 (6 bases). The CDR3 has 18 residues. V was pared by 6 bases and J by 9 bases, with 30 bases between. CDR1 and CDR2 from the germline V gene are DFQATT and SNEGSKA (reference sequence). CDR3 DNA: TGCAGTGCCGACAATGGTTTAGATAGGCGGGACATCAGTTCACCCCTCCACTTT. Its protein product is CSADNGLDRRDISSPLHF.

This clonotype was detected many times. The rearrangement uses TRBV28 and TRBJ1-2; tentatively, D is TRBD1 (6 bases). The germline V gene encodes CDR1 MDHEN and CDR2 SYDVKM. CDR3 length: 13 amino acids. CDR3 protein: CASLSGEDYGYTF. Written as DNA, the CDR3 is TGTGCGAGCCTATCAGGGGAGGACTATGGCTACACCTTC.

The gene calls are TRBV6-1 and TRBJ2-5, with 8 bases identical to TRBD1. The ends lost 5 bases at V and 10 bases at J; junction bases unmatched: 9. Per the germline V gene, CDR1 is MNHNS and CDR2 is SASEGT. This CDR3 contains 13 residues. The CDR3 protein is CASSWTGMEDQYF. The CDR3 bases are TGTGCCAGCAGTTGGACAGGGATGGAGGACCAGTACTTC.

The sample holds many counts of this clonotype. The V gene is TRBV29-1, the J gene TRBJ2-1; no clear D gene. Between the trimmed V and J ends, which lost 7 bases and 7 bases, there was a span of 8 bases. CDR1 is SQVTM, CDR2 ANQGSEA, per germline. This CDR3 is 10 amino acids long. Here the CDR3 DNA reads TGCAGCGCCCGAAAGAATGAGCAGTTCTTC. Translation gives CSARKNEQFF.